Following are 30 T cell receptor beta chains from one sample sequenced in a study of breast tumors, draining lymph nodes, adjacent tissues (dated by TCRdb to 2016 to 2018). The axillary draining lymph nodes of breast cancer patients were the source of the lymph node samples. The library was made by multiplex PCR. The instrument was an Illumina HiSeq 2000. TCRdb reprocessed the public reads (quality trimming at Q25 with fastp, clone calling with MiXCR) and kept in-frame beta chains. Rows are unified per CDR3 protein, each entry keeping the most common DNA and genes. The sample data list around 190,000 distinct CDR3 sequences, and 30% to 35% of these were observed just once. In total, the top ten clones hold 4.3% of the sample. The sequencing sample was made of axillary lymph node tissue. These receptor sequences come from a female donor with breast cancer. Some clones in this sample may be carry-over from other donors' samples.

On this clonotype itself: This may arise from a read error, as a much more abundant clone is one base away. V usage is TRBV7-6 and J usage is TRBJ2-1; 8 bases are a match to TRBD2. CDR3 length: 19 residues. Germline CDR1 and CDR2: SGHVS and FNYEAQ. The CDR3 loop reads CAGSPDGRFSGEPYNEQFF. The CDR3 region has the DNA TGTGCCGGCAGCCCAGACGGGAGATTTAGCGGGGAGCCCTACAATGAGCAGTTCTTC. The full variable domain, rest sourced from reference TRBV7-6 and TRBJ2-1, is GAGVSQSPRYKVTKRGQDVALRCDPISGHVSLYWYRQALGQGPEFLTYFNYEAQQDKSGLPNDRFSAERPEGSISTLTIQRTEQRDSAMYRCAGSPDGRFSGEPYNEQFFGPGTRLTVL.

Points on this clonotype: A single base separates this from a much larger clone, so it may be a read error. The chain carries TRBV6-5 and TRBJ1-3; the D is unclear. V was pared by 7 bases and J by 1 base, with 14 bases between. The germline CDR1 and CDR2 sequences are MNHEY and SVGAGI. The CDR3 covers 15 residues. The CDR3, as DNA: TGTGCCAGCACTTCCCTGATGGAGTCTGGAAACACCATATATTTT. Its protein product is CASTSLMESGNTIYF.

The V call is TRBV24-1, the J call TRBJ2-3; 10 bases line up with TRBD2. Germline V gene sequence: CDR1 KGHDR, CDR2 SFDVKD. The V segment lost 11 bases and the J segment 5 bases; nucleotides outside the gene matches: 9. CDR3 length: 14 residues. DNA for the CDR3: TGTGCCAGCAGCGAACTAGCGGGGAAAGATACGCAGTATTTT. Protein sequence: CASSELAGKDTQYF.

In its sample, this clonotype was seen a few times. The genes are TRBV4-1 and TRBJ2-1; D could derive from TRBD1 or TRBD2 (6 bases each). CDR1 MGHRA and CDR2 YSYEKL come from the germline V gene. The CDR3 sequence is 15 residues long. The V end lost 0 bases, the J end lost 14 bases, and 20 bases lay between the germline ends. CDR3 loop: CASSQETGATPGEFF. In DNA, the CDR3 is TGCGCCAGCAGCCAAGAAACGGGGGCGACTCCCGGCGAGTTCTTC.

This clonotype was seen many times. The V gene is TRBV20-1, the J gene TRBJ1-5; TRBD1 is a possible D gene (6 bases). This CDR3 contains 17 residues. The ends were cut back, 0 bases at V and 4 bases at J, with 19 bases in the middle. Germline lookup yields CDR1 DFQATT and CDR2 SNEGSKA (reference sequence). The CDR3 is CSARDYRGAERNQPQHF. The DNA of the CDR3 is TGCAGTGCTAGAGATTATCGGGGGGCCGAACGTAATCAGCCCCAGCATTTT.

The rearrangement uses TRBV20-1 and TRBJ2-7; D might be TRBD2 (5 bases). V shed 3 bases and J shed 9 bases, with 18 bases lying between them. This CDR3 is 13 amino acids long. From germline, CDR1 is DFQATT and CDR2 SNEGSKA (reference sequence). In DNA form, the CDR3 reads TGCAGTGCTAGGGGCGGGTTCACAGATACGCAGTACTTC. Translated, it gives CSARGGFTDTQYF.

This clonotype appeared once. A much more abundant neighbour one base away suggests this may be a read error. The chain combines TRBV5-8 with TRBJ2-1; 8 bases agree with TRBD2. The junction had 7 bases not matched to a gene; V was cut back by 0 bases and J by 8 bases. The CDR3 contains 15 residues. Germline assignment: CDR1 SGHTS and CDR2 YDEGEE. The CDR3 sequence: CASSLGPAGVDEQFF. As DNA, the CDR3 is TGTGCCAGCAGCTTGGGACCAGCGGGGGTCGATGAGCAGTTCTTC.

With respect to this clonotype: A much larger clone differs by one base, so this may be a read error. The gene calls are TRBV20-1 and TRBJ1-4; D ambiguous. Germline lookup yields CDR1 DFQATT and CDR2 SNEGSKA (reference sequence). The CDR3 runs 13 residues. CDR3 residues: CSALGDRGETLFF. The CDR3 nucleotides read TGCAGTGCCCTGGGCGACCGCGGGGAAACACTGTTTTTT.

This clonotype occurred many times. The CDR3 nucleotides are TGCAGTGCCACGAGACTAGCGGGGGGGCAACAGACCCAGTACTTC. Translated, it gives CSATRLAGGQQTQYF. The rearrangement links TRBV20-1 to TRBJ2-5; 14 bases line up with TRBD2. The CDR3 extends over 15 amino acids. Unmatched junction bases numbered 9, after V lost 6 bases and J lost 6 bases. CDR1 and CDR2 from the germline V gene are DFQATT and SNEGSKA (reference sequence).

The chain employs TRBV11-3 and TRBJ1-3, with TRBD1 matching 7 bases. V shed 3 bases and J 9 bases; nucleotides not matched to a gene: 5. The germline V gene encodes CDR1 SGHNT and CDR2 YENEEA. This CDR3 contains 13 residues. For the CDR3, the DNA is TGTGCCAGCAGCTTGTACAGGGGTGGCACCATATATTTT. As protein: CASSLYRGGTIYF.

V and J are TRBV20-1 and TRBJ1-4; 8 bases match TRBD1. CDR3 length: 16 amino acids. J was trimmed by 5 bases and V by 6 bases; bases with no gene match: 14. Germline V CDR1 and CDR2: DFQATT, SNEGSKA (reference sequence). CDR3 sequence (DNA): TGCAGTGCCCGAGTCGGGCAGGGACAGGAGAATGAAAAACTGTTTTTT. Residues: CSARVGQGQENEKLFF.

This clonotype was seen many times. V and J are TRBV10-3 and TRBJ2-1, with 10 bases aligning to TRBD1. Germline assignment: CDR1 ENHRY and CDR2 SYGVKD. Trimming removed 8 bases from V and 4 bases from J; junction bases left unmatched: 14. The CDR3 covers 17 residues. The CDR3 loop is CAILHGETGGEYNEQFF. The CDR3 nucleotides are TGTGCCATCCTCCACGGTGAGACAGGGGGCGAATACAATGAGCAGTTCTTC.

The chain's CDR3 is CASSIMGQGVQPLHF. CDR3 DNA: TGTGCCAGTAGTATAATGGGACAGGGGGTCCAACCCCTCCACTTT. This chain joins TRBV19 and TRBJ1-6; TRBD1 aligns across 11 bases. In germline, CDR1 is LNHDA, CDR2 SQIVND (reference sequence). The CDR3 is 15 amino acids. J was trimmed by 12 bases and V by 2 bases; bases with no gene match: 6.

This clonotype was found many times. The rearrangement joins TRBV20-1 to TRBJ2-7; D perhaps matches TRBD1 (6 bases). Germline CDR1 is DFQATT and CDR2 is SNEGSKA (reference sequence). The CDR3 runs 16 residues. With 2 bases removed from V and 3 bases from J, the gap between germline ends came to 20 bases. CDR3 sequence: CSARTNTQGSFYEQYF. The CDR3, as DNA: TGCAGTGCTAGAACCAACACGCAGGGGTCGTTCTACGAGCAGTACTTC.

This clonotype was picked up a small number of times. The chain is built from TRBV7-3 and TRBJ2-4; TRBD1 matches at 7 bases. Germline V lookup: CDR1 SGHTA, CDR2 FQGTGA. J was trimmed by 8 bases and V by 5 bases; bases with no gene match: 9. This CDR3 has 14 amino acids. CDR3 amino acids: CASSLTGSGDIQYF. The CDR3 DNA reads TGTGCCAGCAGCCTGACAGGGAGTGGGGACATTCAGTACTTC.

The chain joins TRBV9 to TRBJ1-3; D perhaps matches TRBD1 (5 bases). The CDR3 contains 11 residues. V was cut by 3 bases and J by 14 bases, with 12 bases left in between. Germline assignment: CDR1 SGDLS and CDR2 YYNGEE. This CDR3 is CASSGRDSVYF. DNA of the CDR3: TGTGCCAGCAGCGGCCGGGACTCCGTATATTTT.

This clonotype was counted many times. One end of the junction fails to match germline, which may point to a read error. The chain links TRBV7-9 to TRBJ1-2; D remains ambiguous. The CDR3 loop spans 15 amino acids. The germline V gene has CDR1 SEHNR and CDR2 FQNEAQ (reference sequence). The CDR3 loop is CASSLAEVTLYGYPF. The CDR3 DNA follows: TGTGCCAGCAGCCTAGCGGAAGTGACACTCTATGGCTACCCCTTC.

The chain has TRBV5-5 and TRBJ1-2; no definite D call. The germline V and J ends were trimmed by 5 bases and 6 bases, with 14 bases remaining between them. The CDR3 has 13 amino acids. CDR1 SGHKS and CDR2 YYEKEE come from the germline V gene (reference sequence). This CDR3 reads CASSERERHGYTF. As DNA, the CDR3 is TGTGCCAGCAGTGAGAGGGAACGGCATGGCTACACCTTC.

This clonotype was counted at least ten times. This chain uses TRBV19 with TRBJ2-1; D remains ambiguous. Germline V gene sequence: CDR1 LNHDA, CDR2 SQIVND (reference sequence). V lost 4 bases and J lost 0, with 16 bases in between. The length of the CDR3 is 17 residues. In DNA form, the CDR3 reads TGTGCCAGTAGTAGGGTTGTAGGTGTTAGCTCCTACAATGAGCAGTTCTTC. Residues: CASSRVVGVSSYNEQFF. Filled out from reference TRBV19 and TRBJ2-1, the complete variable domain reads DGGITQSPKYLFRKEGQNVTLSCEQNLNHDAMYWYRQDPGQGLRLIYYSQIVNDFQKGDIAEGYSVSREKKESFPLTVTSAQKNPTAFYLCASSRVVGVSSYNEQFFGPGTRLTVL.

The J gene is TRBJ1-4, the V gene TRBV19, with a tentative D call TRBD1 (5 bases). V lost 6 bases to trimming and J lost 5 bases, with 13 bases between them. This CDR3 comprises 14 residues. Germline CDR1 is LNHDA and CDR2 is SQIVND (reference sequence). The CDR3 sequence: CASRRGVDNEKLFF. The CDR3 DNA follows: TGTGCCAGTAGACGGGGGGTTGACAATGAAAAACTGTTTTTT. The full variable domain, in which reference TRBV19 and TRBJ1-4 provide the parts outside the CDR3, is DGGITQSPKYLFRKEGQNVTLSCEQNLNHDAMYWYRQDPGQGLRLIYYSQIVNDFQKGDIAEGYSVSREKKESFPLTVTSAQKNPTAFYLCASRRGVDNEKLFFGSGTQLSVL.

A remark on this clonotype: A much larger clone differs from this one at a single base, so this may be a read error. This chain uses TRBV5-4 with TRBJ2-3; perhaps TRBD2 as D (5 bases). This CDR3 spans 15 amino acids. V was trimmed by 2 bases and J by 2 bases, leaving 12 bases between them. Germline lookup yields CDR1 SGHNT and CDR2 YYREEE (reference sequence). The CDR3 sequence is CASSLGSAYTDTQYF. CDR3 DNA sequence: TGTGCCAGCAGCTTAGGGAGCGCCTACACAGATACGCAGTATTTT. Variable domain in full (rest from reference TRBV5-4 and TRBJ2-3): ETGVTQSPTHLIKTRGQQVTLRCSSQSGHNTVSWYQQALGQGPQFIFQYYREEENGRGNFPPRFSGLQFPNYSSELNVNALELDDSALYLCASSLGSAYTDTQYFGPGTRLTVL.

This clonotype was detected many times. V usage is TRBV7-2 and J usage is TRBJ2-1; no firm D call. Germline-derived CDR1 and CDR2 are SGHTA and FQGNSA. The ends were cut back, 0 bases at V and 10 bases at J, with 10 bases in the middle. The CDR3 covers 13 residues. The CDR3 here is CASSLAKDREQFF. CDR3 coding DNA: TGTGCCAGCAGCTTAGCGAAGGATCGAGAGCAGTTCTTC.

This clonotype has ten or more counts. The CDR3 protein is CASKGDRVIYGYTF. For the CDR3, the DNA is TGTGCCAGCAAAGGCGACAGGGTGATCTATGGCTACACCTTC. This chain joins TRBV2 and TRBJ1-2; the match to TRBD1 covers 7 bases. Germline V gene lookup returns CDR1 SNHLY and CDR2 FYNNEI. The CDR3 totals 14 residues. V gave up 7 bases and J gave up 4 bases; unmatched junction bases: 9.

This clonotype showed up many times. CDR3 protein: CASSKPRDSTYEQYF. For the CDR3, the DNA is TGTGCCAGCAGTAAGCCCCGGGACAGCACCTACGAGCAGTACTTC. This chain uses TRBV2 with TRBJ2-7, with 7 bases that match TRBD1. J gave up 2 bases and V 5 bases, and 9 bases lay outside the gene matches. The germline V gene has CDR1 SNHLY and CDR2 FYNNEI. The CDR3 has 15 residues.

This clonotype was recorded a few times. A clone one base away is much larger, so this may be a read error. The chain carries TRBV6-6 and TRBJ1-5, with D perhaps TRBD1 (5 bases). The CDR3 spans 15 residues. The germline V gene encodes CDR1 MNHNY and CDR2 SVGAGI (reference sequence). The CDR3 loop reads CTSVYGRGVFQPQHF. The CDR3, as DNA: TGTACCAGCGTTTACGGGAGAGGGGTTTTTCAGCCCCAGCATTTT.

The chain combines TRBV28 with TRBJ1-1; the D is unclear. The germline CDR1 and CDR2 sequences are MDHEN and SYDVKM. This CDR3 region has 13 residues. Trimming cost V 1 base and J 2 bases, with 5 bases left between them. As DNA, the CDR3 is TGTGCCAGCAGTTTATACCCTAACACTGAAGCTTTCTTT. Translated, it gives CASSLYPNTEAFF. The whole variable domain, remainder taken from reference TRBV28 and TRBJ1-1, is DVKVTQSSRYLVKRTGEKVFLECVQDMDHENMFWYRQDPGLGLRLIYFSYDVKMKEKGDIPEGYSVSREKKERFSLILESASTNQTSMYLCASSLYPNTEAFFGQGTRLTVV.

This clonotype was observed at least ten times. This chain links TRBV18 with TRBJ2-7; possibly TRBD1 for D (6 bases). With 5 bases removed from V and 0 bases from J, the gap between germline ends came to 17 bases. The CDR3 runs to 16 residues. Germline loops: CDR1 KGHSH, CDR2 LQKENI. The CDR3 protein is CASSVNRARGSYEQYF. CDR3 coding DNA: TGTGCCAGCTCAGTGAACAGGGCCCGAGGCTCCTACGAGCAGTACTTC.

This clonotype was seen at least ten times. The chain carries TRBV19 and TRBJ1-2; tentative D call: TRBD1 (5 bases). Germline CDR1 and CDR2: LNHDA and SQIVND (reference sequence). The CDR3 has 14 amino acids. With 3 bases removed from V and 8 bases from J, the gap between germline ends came to 16 bases. The CDR3 sequence is CASSIEGSRWGYTF. The DNA of the CDR3 is TGTGCCAGTAGTATCGAGGGGAGCCGTTGGGGCTACACCTTC.

This clonotype appeared many times. This chain connects TRBV7-3 to TRBJ2-3; D is possibly TRBD1 (5 bases). V was trimmed by 5 bases and J by 6 bases, leaving 12 bases between them. The CDR3 loop spans 13 amino acids. Germline V gene sequence: CDR1 SGHTA, CDR2 FQGTGA. This chain's CDR3 is CASSTQGQDTQYF. The CDR3 DNA sequence: TGTGCCAGCAGCACTCAGGGTCAGGATACGCAGTATTTT.

The J gene is TRBJ2-1, the V gene TRBV27; 7 nucleotides agree with TRBD2. Trimming took 1 base from V and 3 from J; bases not matched to a gene: 6. The CDR3 spans 16 residues. CDR1 is MNHEY and CDR2 is SMNVEV in the germline V gene (reference sequence). The CDR3 reads CASSLFAGEGYNEQFF. CDR3 sequence (DNA): TGTGCCAGCAGTTTATTTGCGGGAGAAGGCTACAATGAGCAGTTCTTC.